The rows below give T cell receptor beta chains drawn from one sample of a study of cytomegalovirus exposure and HLA in healthy donors. Assay: immunoSEQ multiplex PCR; the TCRdb copy retains only in-frame clones and omits some. The sample includes fewer than 400,000 clones, 88% of them seen just once. The specimen sequenced was PBMCs. These receptors all stem from a man aged 30 to 39 in good health and CMV-seronegative. The conserved cysteine and the conserved F or W are not part of the CDR3 here. The D gene is left open where the match is weak.

CDR3aa: ASSLGKGGSTGELF
d_gene: .
j_gene: TRBJ2-2
v_gene: TRBV7-7

CDR3aa: ASSPRLGTGTAEAF
d_gene: TRBD1
j_gene: TRBJ1-1
v_gene: TRBV7-6

CDR3aa: ASSPATYEAF
d_gene: .
j_gene: TRBJ1-1
v_gene: TRBV18

CDR3aa: ASSYREANTGELF
d_gene: TRBD2
j_gene: TRBJ2-2
v_gene: TRBV6-5

CDR3aa: ASSSFGTGYEQY
d_gene: TRBD1
j_gene: TRBJ2-7
v_gene: TRBV7-6

CDR3aa: ASSGLAVEQF
d_gene: TRBD2
j_gene: TRBJ2-1
v_gene: TRBV6-6

CDR3aa: ASSYSAGTTNGELF
d_gene: TRBD2
j_gene: TRBJ2-2
v_gene: TRBV6-5

CDR3aa: ASSPPGFGTALYEQY
d_gene: TRBD1
j_gene: TRBJ2-7
v_gene: TRBV4-1

CDR3aa: ASSEGGGRGNQPQH
d_gene: .
j_gene: TRBJ1-5
v_gene: TRBV6-1

CDR3aa: ATSLRVFANTGELF
d_gene: .
j_gene: TRBJ2-2
v_gene: TRBV15

CDR3aa: ASKRGTGELF
d_gene: .
j_gene: TRBJ2-2
v_gene: TRBV9

CDR3aa: ASSAGQENTGELF
d_gene: TRBD1
j_gene: TRBJ2-2
v_gene: TRBV18

CDR3aa: ASSKKDYSYQETQY
d_gene: .
j_gene: TRBJ2-5
v_gene: TRBV13

CDR3aa: ASSLGTGAANSPLH
d_gene: TRBD1
j_gene: TRBJ1-6
v_gene: TRBV5-1

CDR3aa: ASSDRGTGELF
d_gene: TRBD1
j_gene: TRBJ2-2
v_gene: TRBV6-5

CDR3aa: ASSEDFPSSYNEQF
d_gene: .
j_gene: TRBJ2-1
v_gene: TRBV2

CDR3aa: ASSLAAPNYGYT
d_gene: .
j_gene: TRBJ1-2
v_gene: TRBV7-9

CDR3aa: ASKTSGQAYEQY
d_gene: TRBD2
j_gene: TRBJ2-7
v_gene: TRBV5-4

CDR3aa: AAGQDQPQH
d_gene: .
j_gene: TRBJ1-5
v_gene: TRBV6-6

CDR3aa: ASREGAYNEQF
d_gene: .
j_gene: TRBJ2-1
v_gene: TRBV5-1

CDR3aa: AIQRSPNEKLF
d_gene: .
j_gene: TRBJ1-4
v_gene: TRBV15

CDR3aa: ASSPDRVDYGYT
d_gene: TRBD1
j_gene: TRBJ1-2
v_gene: TRBV18

CDR3aa: ASSPYTGQTNTEAF
d_gene: .
j_gene: TRBJ1-1
v_gene: TRBV18

CDR3aa: ATTRTGRNTEAF
d_gene: TRBD1
j_gene: TRBJ1-1
v_gene: TRBV15

CDR3aa: ASSRDRNEKLF
d_gene: TRBD1
j_gene: TRBJ1-4
v_gene: TRBV13

CDR3aa: AWIAKHSYNSPLH
d_gene: .
j_gene: TRBJ1-6
v_gene: TRBV30

CDR3aa: ASSAGQEGGRTEAF
d_gene: TRBD1
j_gene: TRBJ1-1
v_gene: TRBV5-4

CDR3aa: ASSLFGERNSPLH
d_gene: .
j_gene: TRBJ1-6
v_gene: TRBV11-2

CDR3aa: ASSVETSGGTIAPGNEQF
d_gene: TRBD2
j_gene: TRBJ2-1
v_gene: TRBV9

CDR3aa: ASSMWGVGEKLF
d_gene: .
j_gene: TRBJ1-4
v_gene: TRBV19

CDR3aa: ASRLVQLRGPIYGYT
d_gene: TRBD1
j_gene: TRBJ1-2
v_gene: TRBV7-9

CDR3aa: ASSYGGGPNTEAF
d_gene: .
j_gene: TRBJ1-1
v_gene: TRBV6-5

CDR3aa: ASSGDRGLTEAF
d_gene: TRBD1
j_gene: TRBJ1-1
v_gene: TRBV5-1

CDR3aa: ATSRDREHNQPQH
d_gene: .
j_gene: TRBJ1-5
v_gene: TRBV15

CDR3aa: ASSILPGELF
d_gene: .
j_gene: TRBJ2-2
v_gene: TRBV9

CDR3aa: ATSRGRTGSTYEQY
d_gene: TRBD1
j_gene: TRBJ2-7
v_gene: TRBV15

CDR3aa: ASSLLHSEQY
d_gene: .
j_gene: TRBJ2-7
v_gene: TRBV5-6

CDR3aa: ASSPRWASGGAGYEQY
d_gene: TRBD2
j_gene: TRBJ2-7
v_gene: TRBV7-2

CDR3aa: ASSLGVGSNQPQH
d_gene: .
j_gene: TRBJ1-5
v_gene: TRBV6-5

CDR3aa: ASSQDGATYEQY
d_gene: .
j_gene: TRBJ2-7
v_gene: TRBV4-2

CDR3aa: ASSLGQGSTEAF
d_gene: TRBD1
j_gene: TRBJ1-1
v_gene: TRBV5-8

CDR3aa: ASSPGTKYNEQF
d_gene: .
j_gene: TRBJ2-1
v_gene: TRBV6-5

CDR3aa: ASTDAGDYEQY
d_gene: .
j_gene: TRBJ2-7
v_gene: TRBV2

CDR3aa: ASSGARGAEVYGYT
d_gene: .
j_gene: TRBJ1-2
v_gene: TRBV9

CDR3aa: ASSGTGGFYEQY
d_gene: TRBD1
j_gene: TRBJ2-7
v_gene: TRBV2

CDR3aa: ASSRGLAGGPNTGELF
d_gene: TRBD2
j_gene: TRBJ2-2
v_gene: TRBV9

CDR3aa: ASSYRGETQY
d_gene: .
j_gene: TRBJ2-5
v_gene: TRBV6-5

CDR3aa: AISLEVASGSNEQF
d_gene: TRBD2
j_gene: TRBJ2-1
v_gene: TRBV10-3

CDR3aa: ASSESTGGPTEAF
d_gene: .
j_gene: TRBJ1-1
v_gene: TRBV10-1

CDR3aa: ASSYEEASYNEQF
d_gene: .
j_gene: TRBJ2-1
v_gene: TRBV6-6

CDR3aa: ASSVFAGAGETQY
d_gene: .
j_gene: TRBJ2-5
v_gene: TRBV9

CDR3aa: ASSSPNRGYTGELF
d_gene: TRBD1
j_gene: TRBJ2-2
v_gene: TRBV11-3

CDR3aa: ASSEEKGHGYGYT
d_gene: .
j_gene: TRBJ1-2
v_gene: TRBV2

CDR3aa: ASSFGASGVEKLF
d_gene: .
j_gene: TRBJ1-4
v_gene: TRBV7-6

CDR3aa: ASSQVGSGGETQY
d_gene: TRBD1
j_gene: TRBJ2-5
v_gene: TRBV4-1